Listed below are T cell receptor beta chains from one sample, sequenced in a study of T cell changes during pregnancy in multiple sclerosis. Only in-frame clones appear in the TCRdb table, and some are missing; sequencing was by immunoSEQ multiplex PCR. The table lists under 50,000 clones, 85% to 95% of them singletons. The material was CD8+ T cells from peripheral blood mononuclear cells, obtained in the third trimester of pregnancy. The receptor set was obtained from a female donor with multiple sclerosis, enrolled in a pregnancy study. Both conserved end residues are part of each CDR3. A D gene is named only where the DNA matches it firmly. Clone size is shown for a subset of rows, as once, few, many or a class of expanded clone.

abundance	v_gene	d_gene	j_gene	len	CDR3aa	CDR3nt
NA	TRBV2	TRBD2	TRBJ2-1	13	CASRLAGENEQFF	TGTGCCAGCAGGCTAGCGGGGGAGAATGAGCAGTTCTTC
NA	TRBV18	TRBD1	TRBJ1-1	14	CASSPGTDSTEAFF	TGTGCCAGCTCACCCGGGACAGACAGCACTGAAGCTTTCTTT
NA	TRBV7-6	NA	TRBJ2-7	14	CASSLASVGYEQYF	TGTGCCAGCAGCTTAGCATCCGTCGGCTACGAGCAGTACTTC
NA	TRBV6-6	TRBD1	TRBJ1-2	14	CASSYPTGDAGYTF	TGTGCCAGCAGTTACCCGACAGGGGATGCTGGCTACACCTTC
NA	TRBV9	NA	TRBJ2-3	14	CASSVATGADTQYF	TGTGCCAGCAGCGTAGCTACGGGGGCAGATACGCAGTATTTT
NA	TRBV6-5	NA	TRBJ1-5	13	CASSYDRNQPQHF	TGTGCCAGCAGTTACGACAGAAATCAGCCCCAGCATTTT
NA	TRBV2	TRBD2	TRBJ2-7	18	CASSDGGLAGGYSYEQYF	TGTGCCAGCAGTGATGGGGGCCTAGCGGGGGGGTACTCCTACGAGCAGTACTTC
NA	TRBV6-1	NA	TRBJ2-1	16	CASSEVGGSVYNEQFF	TGTGCCAGCAGTGAAGTAGGTGGGAGTGTTTACAATGAGCAGTTCTTC
NA	TRBV4-1	TRBD2	TRBJ2-1	15	CASSQVRGGHNEQFF	TGCGCCAGCAGCCAAGTTCGGGGGGGCCACAATGAGCAGTTCTTC
NA	TRBV27	TRBD2	TRBJ2-1	14	CASGRGSSYNEQFF	TGTGCCAGCGGGCGGGGGAGCTCCTACAATGAGCAGTTCTTC
few	TRBV7-7	NA	TRBJ1-6	14	CASSFWVADSPLHF	TGTGCTAGCAGCTTCTGGGTGGCGGATTCACCCCTCCACTTT
NA	TRBV13	TRBD1	TRBJ2-7	14	CASSRRDRVAEQYF	TGTGCCAGCAGCCGCCGGGACAGGGTAGCCGAGCAGTACTTC
NA	TRBV30	NA	TRBJ1-5	13	CAWSPSYNQPQHF	TGTGCCTGGAGTCCCAGTTACAATCAGCCCCAGCATTTT
NA	TRBV7-9	NA	TRBJ2-7	11	CASRDGREQYF	TGTGCCAGCAGGGACGGGAGAGAGCAGTACTTC
NA	TRBV15	TRBD1	TRBJ2-5	17	CATSRDRGRWEKETQYF	TGTGCCACCAGCAGGGACAGGGGGCGGTGGGAGAAAGAGACCCAGTACTTC
NA	TRBV5-6	NA	TRBJ2-7	12	CASSEQGFEQYF	TGTGCCAGCAGCGAACAGGGCTTCGAGCAGTACTTC
NA	TRBV27	TRBD2	TRBJ2-1	14	CASSRGGLHNEQFF	TGTGCCAGCAGTCGGGGGGGGTTACACAATGAGCAGTTCTTC
NA	TRBV5-6	TRBD1	TRBJ1-5	14	CASSLGTGGQPQHF	TGTGCCAGCAGCCTAGGGACAGGGGGTCAGCCCCAGCATTTT
NA	TRBV27	NA	TRBJ2-1	13	CASSPYAANEQFF	TGTGCCAGCAGCCCTTACGCGGCCAATGAGCAGTTCTTC
NA	TRBV10-2	TRBD1	TRBJ1-2	15	CASSESETGTGGYTF	TGCGCCAGCAGTGAGTCGGAGACAGGGACCGGCGGCTACACCTTC
NA	TRBV7-9	TRBD2	TRBJ2-7	14	CASSSGGASYEQYF	TGTGCCAGCAGCTCGGGGGGGGCCTCCTACGAGCAGTACTTC
NA	TRBV19	TRBD1	TRBJ1-5	14	CASSPTGLNQPQHF	TGTGCCAGTAGCCCGACAGGGCTTAATCAGCCCCAGCATTTT
NA	TRBV5-4	NA	TRBJ2-3	16	CASSSRGETSTDTQYF	TGTGCCAGCAGCTCCCGGGGAGAGACTAGCACAGATACGCAGTATTTT
NA	TRBV27	NA	TRBJ1-1	13	CASSLSKRTEAFF	TGTGCCAGCAGTTTAAGCAAGAGAACTGAAGCTTTCTTT
NA	TRBV5-1	TRBD2	TRBJ2-3	17	CASRPLAGGPSTDTQYF	TGCGCCAGCAGACCGTTAGCGGGGGGGCCTTCCACAGATACGCAGTATTTT
NA	TRBV19	NA	TRBJ2-1	12	CATADGGSEQFF	TGTGCCACCGCGGATGGTGGTAGTGAGCAGTTCTTC
once	TRBV18	NA	TRBJ2-3	13	CASSPYRTDTQYF	TGTGCCAGCTCACCATACAGGACAGATACGCAGTATTTT
NA	TRBV27	NA	TRBJ1-2	16	CASSLSTGTGNYGYTF	TGTGCCAGCAGTTTATCAACAGGGACGGGTAACTATGGCTACACCTTC
NA	TRBV29-1	NA	TRBJ2-1	11	CSVAPQNEQFF	TGCAGCGTTGCGCCTCAGAATGAGCAGTTCTTC
few	TRBV4-1	NA	TRBJ1-2	15	CASSGAGRVNYGYTF	TGCGCCAGCAGCGGCGCCGGCAGGGTCAACTATGGCTACACCTTC
once	TRBV9	NA	TRBJ2-2	14	CASRAGTSTGELFF	TGTGCCAGCAGAGCAGGGACTTCCACCGGGGAGCTGTTTTTT
NA	TRBV5-4	TRBD2	TRBJ2-3	19	CASSLGEAAGGPGSDTQYF	TGTGCCAGCAGCTTGGGGGAAGCTGCGGGGGGGCCAGGGTCGGATACGCAGTATTTT
NA	TRBV29-1	TRBD1	TRBJ1-2	14	CSVEPPPGGYGYTF	TGCAGCGTTGAGCCCCCCCCAGGGGGTTATGGCTACACCTTC
NA	TRBV5-1	TRBD1	TRBJ2-5	16	CASSQPTGIPQETQYF	TGCGCCAGCAGCCAACCGACAGGGATCCCCCAAGAGACCCAGTACTTC
NA	TRBV13	TRBD2	TRBJ2-2	18	CASSAGLAGGPRTGELFF	TGTGCCAGCAGCGCGGGACTAGCGGGGGGGCCGAGGACCGGGGAGCTGTTTTTT
NA	TRBV9	NA	TRBJ1-5	15	CASSVGGTRGEPQHF	TGTGCCAGCAGCGTAGGTGGGACACGCGGCGAGCCCCAGCATTTT
once	TRBV13	NA	TRBJ2-5	15	CASTHGNSLGETQYF	TGTGCCAGCACCCACGGGAACTCCCTGGGGGAGACCCAGTACTTC
few	TRBV2	NA	TRBJ1-2	11	CASRGLYGYTF	TGTGCCAGCAGGGGCCTCTATGGCTACACCTTC
NA	TRBV10-3	TRBD2	TRBJ2-6	17	CAISESLGGGVANVLTF	TGTGCCATCAGTGAGTCACTGGGTGGGGGGGTGGCCAACGTCCTGACTTTC
NA	TRBV9	TRBD1	TRBJ2-6	17	CASSGQGVNSGANVLTF	TGTGCCAGCAGCGGACAGGGGGTGAACTCTGGGGCCAACGTCCTGACTTTC
NA	TRBV9	TRBD2	TRBJ2-2	20	CASSVAAGEPRGSNTGELFF	TGTGCCAGCAGCGTAGCTGCGGGAGAGCCGAGGGGCTCGAACACCGGGGAGCTGTTTTTT
NA	TRBV7-2	TRBD2	TRBJ2-1	16	CASSLLAGVSYNEQFF	TGTGCCAGCAGCTTACTAGCGGGGGTGTCGTACAATGAGCAGTTCTTC
NA	TRBV2	TRBD2	TRBJ2-1	16	CASSEVTSGPRGEQFF	TGTGCCAGCAGTGAAGTTACTAGCGGCCCGCGGGGTGAGCAGTTCTTC
NA	TRBV4-1	NA	TRBJ2-1	12	CASSEGYNEQFF	TGCGCCAGCAGCGAGGGATACAATGAGCAGTTCTTC
few	TRBV5-4	NA	TRBJ2-2	20	CASSPRQQTSFLSNTGELFF	TGTGCCAGCAGCCCAAGACAGCAGACCTCCTTTCTTTCGAACACCGGGGAGCTGTTTTTT
NA	TRBV27	NA	TRBJ1-3	12	CASGIFGGPIYF	TGTGCCAGCGGCATTTTTGGGGGCCCCATATATTTT
once	TRBV7-2	NA	TRBJ1-5	15	CASSLWLQGNQPQHF	TGTGCCAGCAGCTTATGGTTACAGGGCAATCAGCCCCAGCATTTT